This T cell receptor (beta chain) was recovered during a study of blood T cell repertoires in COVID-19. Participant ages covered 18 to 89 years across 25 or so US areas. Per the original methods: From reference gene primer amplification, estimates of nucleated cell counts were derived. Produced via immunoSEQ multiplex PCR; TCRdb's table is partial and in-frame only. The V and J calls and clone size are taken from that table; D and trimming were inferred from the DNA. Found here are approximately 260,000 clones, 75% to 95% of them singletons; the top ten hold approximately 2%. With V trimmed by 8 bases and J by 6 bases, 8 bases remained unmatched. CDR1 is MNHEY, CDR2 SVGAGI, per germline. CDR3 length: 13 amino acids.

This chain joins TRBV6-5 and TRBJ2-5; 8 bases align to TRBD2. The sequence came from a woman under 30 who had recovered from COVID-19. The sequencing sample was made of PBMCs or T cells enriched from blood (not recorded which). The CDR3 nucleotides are TGTGCCAGCCGGTTAGCGGGACTGAAGACCCAGTACTTC. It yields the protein CASRLAGLKTQYF.